This T cell receptor (beta chain) is drawn from a study of T-cell memory formation after mild COVID-19. Study as a whole: Among the donors, TCR clusters were largely specific to each donor.

5'RACE primed at constant segments yielded TCR alpha and TCR beta cDNA libraries bearing sample barcodes and UMIs. TCRdb independently ran MiXCR on the 5' RACE reads; one entry per CDR3 protein. The repertoire holds about 620,000 distinct CDR3 sequences, about a sixth seen once, with 12% in the top ten. V was pared by 2 bases and J by 9 bases, with 17 bases between. This CDR3 is built from 15 residues. In germline, CDR1 is MNHNS, CDR2 SASEGT. This rearrangement joins TRBV6-1 to TRBJ2-1; maybe TRBD2 (6 bases). Sequences were obtained from PBMCs or a T cell subset sorted from them (not recorded which). This TCR was recovered from an adult woman who had mild COVID-19 (a few samples of this study predate the infection). Cell type and time point are not known. The CDR3 is CASSELTSLPPEQFF. CDR3 DNA sequence: TGTGCCAGCAGTGAACTGACTAGTCTACCACCTGAGCAGTTCTTC.